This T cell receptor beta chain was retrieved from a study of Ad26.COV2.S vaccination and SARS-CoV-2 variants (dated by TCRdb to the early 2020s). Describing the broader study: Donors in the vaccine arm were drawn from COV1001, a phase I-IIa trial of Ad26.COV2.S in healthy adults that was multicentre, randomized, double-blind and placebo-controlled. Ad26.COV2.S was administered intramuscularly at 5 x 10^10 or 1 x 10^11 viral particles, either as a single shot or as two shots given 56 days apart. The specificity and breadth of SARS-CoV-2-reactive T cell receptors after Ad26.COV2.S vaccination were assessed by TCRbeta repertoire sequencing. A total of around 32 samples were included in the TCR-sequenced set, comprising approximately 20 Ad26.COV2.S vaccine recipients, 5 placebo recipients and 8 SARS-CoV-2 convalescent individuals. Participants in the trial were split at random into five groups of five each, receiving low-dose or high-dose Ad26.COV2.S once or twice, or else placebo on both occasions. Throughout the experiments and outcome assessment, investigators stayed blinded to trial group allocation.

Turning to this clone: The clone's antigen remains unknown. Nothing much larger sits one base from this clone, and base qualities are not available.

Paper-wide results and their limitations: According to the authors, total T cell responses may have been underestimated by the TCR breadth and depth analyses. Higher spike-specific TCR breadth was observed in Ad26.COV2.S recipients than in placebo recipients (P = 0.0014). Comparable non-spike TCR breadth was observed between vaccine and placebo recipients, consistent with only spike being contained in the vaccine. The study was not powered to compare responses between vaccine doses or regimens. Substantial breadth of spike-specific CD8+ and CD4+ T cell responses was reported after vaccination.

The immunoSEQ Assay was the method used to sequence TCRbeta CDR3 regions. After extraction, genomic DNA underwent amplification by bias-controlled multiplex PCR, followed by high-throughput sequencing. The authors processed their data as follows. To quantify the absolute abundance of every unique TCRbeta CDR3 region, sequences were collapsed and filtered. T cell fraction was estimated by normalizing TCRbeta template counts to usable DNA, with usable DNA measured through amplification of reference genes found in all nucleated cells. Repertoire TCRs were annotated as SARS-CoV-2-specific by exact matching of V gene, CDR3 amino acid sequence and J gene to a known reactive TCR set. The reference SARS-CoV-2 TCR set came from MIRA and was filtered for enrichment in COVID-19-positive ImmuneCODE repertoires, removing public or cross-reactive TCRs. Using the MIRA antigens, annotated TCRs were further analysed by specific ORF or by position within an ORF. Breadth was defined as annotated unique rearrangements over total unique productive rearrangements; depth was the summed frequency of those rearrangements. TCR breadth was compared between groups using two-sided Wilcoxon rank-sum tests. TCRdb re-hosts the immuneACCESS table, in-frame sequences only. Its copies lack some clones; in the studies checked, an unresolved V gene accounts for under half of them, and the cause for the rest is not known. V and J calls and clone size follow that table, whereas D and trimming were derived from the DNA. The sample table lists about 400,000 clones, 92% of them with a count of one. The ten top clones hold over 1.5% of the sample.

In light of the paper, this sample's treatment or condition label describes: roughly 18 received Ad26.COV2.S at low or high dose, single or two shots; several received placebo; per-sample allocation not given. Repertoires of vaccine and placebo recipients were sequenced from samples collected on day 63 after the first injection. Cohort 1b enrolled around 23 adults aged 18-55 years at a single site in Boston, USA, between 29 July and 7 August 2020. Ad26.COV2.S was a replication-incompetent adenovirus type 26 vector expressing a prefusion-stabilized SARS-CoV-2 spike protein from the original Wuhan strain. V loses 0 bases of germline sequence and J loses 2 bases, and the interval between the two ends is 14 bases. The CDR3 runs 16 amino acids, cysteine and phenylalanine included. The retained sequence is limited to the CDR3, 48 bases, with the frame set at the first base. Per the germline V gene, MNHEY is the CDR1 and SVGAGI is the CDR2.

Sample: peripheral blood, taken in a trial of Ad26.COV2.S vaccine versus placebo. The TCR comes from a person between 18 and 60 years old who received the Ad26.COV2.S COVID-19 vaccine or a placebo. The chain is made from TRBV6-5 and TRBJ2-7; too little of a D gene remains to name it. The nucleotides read TGTGCCAGCAGTTACTCGAGCAGGCCCCCAACCTACGAGCAGTACTTC. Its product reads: CASSYSSRPPTYEQYF.